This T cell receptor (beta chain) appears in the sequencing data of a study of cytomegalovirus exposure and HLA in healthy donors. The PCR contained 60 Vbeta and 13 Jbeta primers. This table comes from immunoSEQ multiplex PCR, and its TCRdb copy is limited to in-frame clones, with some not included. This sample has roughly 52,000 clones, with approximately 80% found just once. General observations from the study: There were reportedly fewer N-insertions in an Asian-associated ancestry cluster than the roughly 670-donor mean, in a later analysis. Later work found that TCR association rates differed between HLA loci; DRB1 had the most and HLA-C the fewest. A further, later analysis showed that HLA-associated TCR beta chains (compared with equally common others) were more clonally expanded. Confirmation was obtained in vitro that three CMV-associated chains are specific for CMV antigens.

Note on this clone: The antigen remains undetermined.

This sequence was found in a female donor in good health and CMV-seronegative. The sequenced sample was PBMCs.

CDR3 DNA: TGTGCCAGCAGCGTAGATGCGACAAGCGGTGAAAAACTGTTTTTT. The encoded protein is CASSVDATSGEKLFF. The V call is TRBV9, the J call TRBJ1-4; D gene unclear. V dropped 0 bases and J dropped 7 bases, with 13 bases sitting between them. The CDR3 sequence is 15 residues long. The germline gives CDR1 SGDLS, CDR2 YYNGEE.